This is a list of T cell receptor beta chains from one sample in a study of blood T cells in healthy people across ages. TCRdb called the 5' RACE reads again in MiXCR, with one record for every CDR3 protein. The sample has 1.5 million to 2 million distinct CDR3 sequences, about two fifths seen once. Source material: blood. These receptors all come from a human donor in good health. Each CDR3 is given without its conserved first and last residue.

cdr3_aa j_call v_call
ASRRDRLNEQF TRBJ2-1 TRBV6-2/TRBV6-3
ASSYDLEGAETQY TRBJ2-5 TRBV28
ASSHRVYAEYEQF TRBJ2-1 TRBV5-5
ASRRQGYESYEQY TRBJ2-7 TRBV6-5
ASSQDRVISPLH TRBJ1-6 TRBV4-3
ASSLTGPTGTQY TRBJ2-5 TRBV27
ASSGDIFYEQY TRBJ2-7 TRBV5-1
ASSQGFRVSQFSEETQY TRBJ2-5 TRBV4-3
SATGYGSNQPQH TRBJ1-5 TRBV20-1
AISESPGPYEQY TRBJ2-7 TRBV10-3
ASGLRGKGTGELF TRBJ2-2 TRBV12-3/TRBV12-4
ASSVDGSGGANEQF TRBJ2-1 TRBV9
ASSYSKKGTSGTQQWDEQF TRBJ2-1 TRBV6-2/TRBV6-3
ASTWRGAPNTEAF TRBJ1-1 TRBV7-2
ASSQDTGTGYNEQF TRBJ2-1 TRBV4-2
SVGRSGGNEQY TRBJ2-7 TRBV29-1
ASSWTGLRYGCT TRBJ1-2 TRBV7-2
ASSMGPNNEQY . TRBV7-3
ASSTQPGTGEGGYT TRBJ1-2 TRBV5-1
ASSPRTGTPSVTEAF TRBJ1-1 TRBV4-1
ASSSTPEIQPQH TRBJ1-5 TRBV7-2
ASSSRQSSGNTIY TRBJ1-3 TRBV7-2